This TCR beta chain was captured by sequencing in a study of cytomegalovirus exposure and HLA in healthy donors. Findings of the study overall: Under in vitro conditions, a few CMV-associated chains were confirmed as specific for CMV antigens.

The V end was cut by 7 bases, the J end by 0 bases, with 10 bases between. This CDR3 is 14 amino acids long. CDR1 is LNHDA and CDR2 is SQIVND in the germline V gene (reference sequence). Researchers ran the PCR with 60 Vbeta and 13 Jbeta primers. Clones were read by immunoSEQ multiplex PCR, and TCRdb kept only the in-frame ones, dropping some. Of under 100,000 clones listed, around three quarters were seen once; the top ten hold more than 12%. Nominal health characterized the donors when sampled, though unrecorded immune exposures were likely. Comments on this clone: Its antigen is undetermined.

This TCR derives from a woman aged 45-59 years in good health and CMV-seropositive. This rearrangement joins TRBV19 to TRBJ1-5; possible D gene TRBD1, 5 bases. What was sequenced was PBMCs. The CDR3 nucleotides read TGTGCCAGTACCAACAGGAATAGCAATCAGCCCCAGCATTTT. It specifies CASTNRNSNQPQHF.